This T cell receptor (beta chain) was profiled in a study of radiation and T cells in renal cell carcinoma. As for the study in general: Nephrectomy followed 15 Gy stereotactic body radiation by 4 weeks. Study-level findings and limits: From baseline, blood top tumor clonotypes peaked at 2 weeks post-radiation.

Time point meaning: blood 2 weeks post-SBRT. Treatment here: 15 Gy SBRT to primary tumor, nephrectomy 4 weeks later. The tumor was a clear cell renal cell carcinoma. As for this clone: Its matching antigen is unknown. One junction end disagrees with the germline gene, perhaps due to a read error.

TCRdb keeps only in-frame clones here, not all; method: immunoSEQ multiplex PCR. This sample has some 130,000 clones, with 80% to 90% found just once. CDR1 and CDR2 from the germline V gene are SGHTA and FQGNSA. CDR3 length: 13 amino acids. This sample comprised blood, obtained from a patient whose treatment included radiotherapy and nephrectomy. The receptor comes from a woman aged 55-75 years with renal cell carcinoma. V is TRBV7-2 and J is TRBJ2-7; the match to TRBD2 covers 8 bases. The CDR3 nucleotides are TGTGCCAGCAGCCTAGCGGGCGCCTACGAGCAGTACTTC. It translates to CASSLAGAYEQYF.